This record covers a single TCR beta chain. The specificity of this receptor is unknown. No per-base quality is available; no much larger clone lies one base away. Other DNA variants within this sample encode the same CDR3. Collaborating institutions collected whole blood in K2EDTA tubes following their own protocols. For TCRbeta analysis, collaborator samples were shipped as frozen whole blood, as isolated PBMCs, or as DNA extracted from either sample type. The immunoSEQ Assay, a bias-controlled multiplex PCR, was used to amplify TCRbeta CDR3 regions from genomic DNA. Regarding the original processing steps: Within the assay, amplification of reference gene primers was used to estimate how many nucleated cells each sample contained. To quantify the absolute abundance of each unique TCRbeta CDR3 rearrangement, sequence reads were collapsed and filtered. For each sample, productive Simpson clonality was calculated as the square root of Simpson's diversity index over productive rearrangements. TCRdb limited this immuneACCESS table to in-frame rearrangements with V and J called. A share of clones is missing; checked studies link under half to unresolved V genes, and the rest is unexplained. For V, J and clone size, that table is used; D and trimming come from the DNA. For this sample there are 160,000 or so clones; roughly four fifths appear just once. Together, the top ten hold 9.5% to 11% of the sample.

The sample belongs to a study of blood T cell repertoires in COVID-19 (dated by TCRdb to between 2020 and 2021). Study-wide context: Samples covering the acute and convalescent phases of COVID-19 were provided by collaborators in the United States, Italy and Spain. HLA class I and class II types, where available, came from metadata supplied by the sample provider rather than from assay-based typing. The prospective study material was composed of cDNA or gDNA derived from T cells, B-cell-depleted T cells, or PBMCs. The repertoires were made available in a free public database intended to serve as a resource for research on the immune response to SARS-CoV-2. Subjects who had been exposed to COVID-19, were actively infected with it, or had recovered from it provided the deeply sampled blood TCRbeta repertoires that made up the dataset. Samples came from the ongoing ImmuneRACE study (first 160 participants) plus 1,254 subjects from 6 global collaborators. Nearly every sample came with metadata listing a de-identified subject ID, COVID-19 status, age in years and sex. General findings and caveats noted by the study authors: Clinical and demographic metadata were provided uncurated, with the amount varying by source and participant.

The V and J ends are trimmed by 3 bases and 4 bases, leaving 7 bases between them. The CDR3 covers 13 residues, taking in both the cysteine and the phenylalanine. Only CDR3 DNA is held: 39 bases, read in frame from base 1. Based on the germline V gene, the CDR1 and CDR2 sequences are MDHEN and SYDVKM. The receptor was derived from a man aged 60 to 75 with active or convalescent COVID-19. This chain joins TRBV28 to TRBJ1-5, with no confidently assigned D gene. Sequencing input: peripheral blood. The bases read TGTGCCAGCAGTTTTAGCGGTAATCAGCCCCAGCATTTT. Its translation reads: CASSFSGNQPQHF.